The TCR beta chain under discussion was sequenced for a study of shared clonotypes between healthy human individuals. Selected positively for CCR7 and CD45RO-negative, naive CD8 cells excluded terminally differentiated effector memory CD45RA+ cells. With regard to this clone: Its antigen is unidentified. Other DNA sequences in the same sample also yield this CDR3.

Trimming left V 3 bases short and J 9 bases short, with 6 bases between. This CDR3 region has 11 residues. Germline CDR1 is SEHNR and CDR2 is FQNEAQ (reference sequence). Sequencing used immunoSEQ multiplex PCR; TCRdb keeps in-frame clones, though not all of them. The sample consists of roughly 2,000,000 clones, roughly 93% of them appearing once. Study-wide points: Roughly 4.6% of naive CD4 clonotypes were common to four donors.

The chain joins TRBV7-9 to TRBJ2-1; D gene ambiguous. This clonotype originated in a man in his late teens or twenties in good health. Some clones in this sample may be carry-over from other donors' samples. Sequenced material: naive CD8+ T cells from PBMCs. CDR3 region: CASSFAGEQFF. The CDR3 DNA reads TGTGCCAGCAGCTTTGCAGGTGAGCAGTTCTTC.